This is a list of T cell receptor beta chains from one sample in a study of vaccination and CD4 T cells after COVID-19. A single record per CDR3 protein comes from TCRdb applying MiXCR to the PCR reads. The data contain nearly 15,000 distinct CDR3 sequences, approximately 27% of them singletons. These receptors have no known antigen. The specimen sequenced was cultured CD4+ T cells from blood. These receptors were taken from a human donor with COVID-19. Each CDR3 is given with its conserved first and last residue. D genes are given only for firm matches. Clone size is shown for a subset of rows, as once, few, many or a class of expanded clone.

clone size,D gene,J gene,V gene,CDR3 DNA,CDR3 protein
few,NA,TRBJ2-2,TRBV25-1,TGTGCCAGCAGTGTCCTGTACACCGGGGAGCTGTTTTTT,CASSVLYTGELFF
NA,NA,TRBJ1-1,TRBV5-1,TGCGCCAGCAGCCCGGAGCGATCAGGGTTATCCACTGAAGCTTTCTTT,CASSPERSGLSTEAFF
NA,TRBD1,TRBJ2-3,TRBV19,TGTGCCAGTAGTATTGGATCGGGGACAGGGGGCTTCAGCACAGATACGCAGTATTTT,CASSIGSGTGGFSTDTQYF
NA,NA,TRBJ2-1,TRBV11-3,TGTGCCAGCAGTTCCGTGGGGGAAAATAACTACAATGAGCAGTTCTTC,CASSSVGENNYNEQFF
NA,TRBD2,TRBJ2-3,TRBV6-2/TRBV6-3,TGTGCCAGCAGCCCCGGAGAAGCGGGGGTGCCAGATACGCAGTATTTT,CASSPGEAGVPDTQYF
few,NA,TRBJ1-3,TRBV20-1,TGCAGTGCTAGAGACCGGCGAAACTCTGGAAACACCATATATTTT,CSARDRRNSGNTIYF
few,NA,TRBJ1-2,TRBV19,TGTGCCAGTATCCCAGGCCGGGGGGCGACGTATGGCTACACCTTC,CASIPGRGATYGYTF
NA,TRBD1,TRBJ1-1,TRBV5-1,TGCGCCAGCAGCGCGGACAGGGGGGGCGGTGAAGCTTTCTTT,CASSADRGGGEAFF
few,TRBD1,TRBJ1-1,TRBV11-3,TGTGCCAGCAGCTGGACAGGGACTCAAGCTGAAGCTTTCTTT,CASSWTGTQAEAFF
NA,NA,TRBJ2-2,TRBV27,TGTGCCAGCATCCCCAGGGACGGCACCGGGGAGCTGTTTTTT,CASIPRDGTGELFF
few,NA,TRBJ1-5,TRBV19,TGTGCCAGCTCGGGCAGGGAGGATCAGCCCCAGCATTTT,CASSGREDQPQHF
NA,NA,TRBJ1-2,TRBV10-3,TGTGCCATCATCCCCGGACCGCTCAACTATGGCTACACCTTC,CAIIPGPLNYGYTF
NA,NA,TRBJ2-2,TRBV2,TGTGCCAGCAACGGGGGGCGCGGGGAGCTGTTTTTT,CASNGGRGELFF
few,TRBD1,TRBJ2-5,TRBV20-1,TGCAGTGCCCCCGGACAGGGGAAGAGCCAAGAGACCCAGTACTTC,CSAPGQGKSQETQYF
NA,TRBD1,TRBJ1-4,TRBV20-1,TGCAGTGCTAACAGGGGTAATGAAAAACTGTTTTTT,CSANRGNEKLFF
few,NA,TRBJ1-2,TRBV6-1,TGTGCCAGCAGCAATGGGGGGATGGGACACATGGTGGGCTATGGCTACACCTTC,CASSNGGMGHMVGYGYTF
NA,NA,TRBJ1-1,TRBV28,TGTGCCAGCAGTTTATTAGGGGGAGGAAACACTGAAGCTTTCTTT,CASSLLGGGNTEAFF
NA,NA,TRBJ1-2,TRBV12-3/TRBV12-4,TGTGCCAGCAGTTTGCAGGAGGGCCGAGGCTACACCTTC,CASSLQEGRGYTF
NA,TRBD2,TRBJ2-2,TRBV2,TGTGCCAGTAGCGGGGACACCGGGGAGCTGTTTTTT,CASSGDTGELFF
NA,TRBD2,TRBJ2-2,TRBV15,TGTGCCACCAGCGCACCGGGACTAGCGGGGGGGCTTGGTACCGGGGAGCTGTTTTTT,CATSAPGLAGGLGTGELFF
few,TRBD1,TRBJ1-2,TRBV7-9,TGTGCCAGCAGCTTAGTAGGTCAGGGGGCAGATGGCTACACCTTC,CASSLVGQGADGYTF